This T cell receptor (beta chain) derives from a study of T cell changes during pregnancy in multiple sclerosis. TCRdb's copy holds only in-frame clones and misses some; the assay was immunoSEQ multiplex PCR. In the table there are approximately 37,000 clones, roughly 94% of which are singletons. Between the trimmed V and J ends, which lost 8 bases and 0 bases, there was a span of 14 bases. The CDR3 has 14 amino acids. CDR1 is SNHLY, CDR2 FYNNEI, per germline. The receptor was isolated from a female donor with multiple sclerosis, enrolled in a pregnancy study. The source was peripheral blood, collected in the third trimester of pregnancy. The genes are TRBV2 and TRBJ2-7; D unresolved. As DNA, the CDR3 is TGTGCCAGCGTCAGGCAAGAGAGCTCCTACGAGCAGTACTTC. Its translation is CASVRQESSYEQYF.